The 27 T cell receptor beta chains in this list originate from one sample, sequenced in a study of T cell responses to AZD1222 COVID-19 vaccine. The table came from immunoSEQ multiplex PCR; TCRdb's copy has only in-frame clones and leaves some out. Here the sample spans 150,000 to 250,000 clones, 93% being singletons. The sequencing here drew on peripheral blood, taken 28 days after the second AZD1222 dose. These receptors were obtained from an adult who received the AZD1222 COVID-19 vaccine.

The chain employs TRBV5-4 and TRBJ1-2; D call uncertain. V gave up 0 bases and J gave up 5 bases, with 11 bases separating them. Germline lookup yields CDR1 SGHNT and CDR2 YYREEE (reference sequence). The CDR3 sequence is 14 residues long. The DNA of the CDR3 is TGTGCCAGCAGCTTGGGTTGGACGCAGTATGGCTACACCTTC. Protein sequence: CASSLGWTQYGYTF.

The V gene is TRBV7-2, the J gene TRBJ1-4; D remains unclear. V was cut by 5 bases and J by 11 bases, with 12 bases left in between. The germline V gene has CDR1 SGHTA and CDR2 FQGNSA. This CDR3 spans 12 amino acids. CDR3 sequence reads: CASSTTIGKLFF. The DNA of the CDR3 is TGTGCCAGCAGCACAACAATAGGGAAACTGTTTTTT.

The V gene is TRBV18, the J gene TRBJ2-7; D may be TRBD1 (6 bases). The germline gives CDR1 KGHSH, CDR2 LQKENI. There are 18 residues in the CDR3. Trimming left V 1 base short and J 0 bases short, with 19 bases between. Written as DNA, the CDR3 is TGTGCCAGCTCACCACGGACCGGGACATCCTCGAGCTCCTACGAGCAGTACTTC. Translating gives CASSPRTGTSSSSYEQYF.

The chain is built from TRBV19 and TRBJ2-2; D uncertain. V lost 5 bases, J lost 4 bases, and 5 bases lay in between. The CDR3 totals 12 residues. Per germline, CDR1 LNHDA and CDR2 SQIVND (reference sequence). CDR3 amino acids: CASSQTTGELFF. In DNA, the CDR3 is TGTGCCAGTAGTCAAACCACCGGGGAGCTGTTTTTT.

The rearrangement joins TRBV25-1 to TRBJ1-4, with D maybe TRBD1 (5 bases). CDR3 length: 14 residues. Germline values: CDR1 MGHDK, CDR2 SYGVNS. V lost 6 bases, J lost 2 bases, and 10 bases lay in between. This chain's CDR3 is CASRWGRTNEKLFF. As DNA, the CDR3 is TGTGCCAGCAGGTGGGGCAGGACTAATGAAAAACTGTTTTTT.

The chain carries TRBV5-6 and TRBJ2-5, with 10 bases lining up with TRBD2. This CDR3 spans 15 amino acids. V was clipped by 4 bases and J by 9 bases; unmatched bases: 12. CDR1 SGHDT and CDR2 YYEEEE come from the germline V gene. The DNA of the CDR3 is TGTGCCAGCAGCCCCAGCGGGGGGGACCAGAGGGCCCAGTACTTC. Amino acids: CASSPSGGDQRAQYF.

This CDR3 is CASSMVPGSATEAFF. CDR3 DNA sequence: TGTGCCAGTAGTATGGTACCGGGCTCGGCCACTGAAGCTTTCTTT. The chain is built from TRBV19 and TRBJ1-1; the D is unclear. Trimming took off 3 bases at V and 4 bases at J, with 15 bases between the two ends. There are 15 residues in the CDR3. Germline V gene lookup returns CDR1 LNHDA and CDR2 SQIVND (reference sequence). The full variable domain, completed using reference TRBV19 and TRBJ1-1, is DGGITQSPKYLFRKEGQNVTLSCEQNLNHDAMYWYRQDPGQGLRLIYYSQIVNDFQKGDIAEGYSVSREKKESFPLTVTSAQKNPTAFYLCASSMVPGSATEAFFGQGTRLTVV.

DNA of the CDR3: TGCGCCAGCAGCTTGGAACAGGGGGAAAATTCACCCCTCCACTTT. Translating it yields CASSLEQGENSPLHF. The chain links TRBV5-1 to TRBJ1-6; 8 bases agree with TRBD1. J lost 7 bases, V lost 0 bases, and 3 bases had no gene match. Germline assignment: CDR1 SGHRS and CDR2 YFSETQ. This CDR3 is 15 amino acids long.

CDR3 amino acids: CASSRTFQGTGYTF. In nucleotides, the CDR3 is TGTGCCAGCAGCCGAACCTTTCAGGGGACCGGCTACACCTTC. This chain uses TRBV14 with TRBJ1-2, with D perhaps TRBD1 (6 bases). From germline, CDR1 is SGHDN and CDR2 FVKESK. Trimming took 4 bases from V and 8 from J, leaving 17 bases between them. CDR3 length equals 14 residues.

The chain joins TRBV19 to TRBJ2-7; 7 bases are shared with TRBD1. Germline V gives CDR1 LNHDA, CDR2 SQIVND (reference sequence). The CDR3 loop spans 14 amino acids. V dropped 5 bases and J dropped 5; count of bases not matched to a gene: 9. The CDR3 DNA is TGTGCCAGTAGTGCCCCAGCCGGGACAGACGAGCAGTACTTC. Encoded protein: CASSAPAGTDEQYF.

This chain connects TRBV10-1 to TRBJ1-2; 7 bases fit TRBD1. The V and J ends lost 3 bases and 1 base, in that order; junction bases with no gene match: 5. The CDR3 is 15 residues long. Germline CDR1 reads WNHNN; CDR2 reads SYGVQD (reference sequence). This CDR3 is CASSDGSGGNYGYTF. CDR3 bases: TGCGCCAGCAGTGACGGCTCAGGGGGTAACTATGGCTACACCTTC.

The chain uses TRBV11-2 and TRBJ1-1; D perhaps matches TRBD1 (5 bases). The CDR3 is 15 residues long. The V end was cut by 1 base, the J end by 3 bases, with 12 bases between. Germline V gene lookup returns CDR1 SGHAT and CDR2 FQNNGV. The CDR3 loop is CASSLVRGGDTEAFF. The CDR3 DNA sequence: TGTGCCAGCAGCTTAGTTCGGGGGGGTGACACTGAAGCTTTCTTT. Full variable domain (missing parts from reference TRBV11-2 and TRBJ1-1): EAGVAQSPRYKIIEKRQSVAFWCNPISGHATLYWYQQILGQGPKLLIQFQNNGVVDDSQLPKDRFSAERLKGVDSTLKIQPAKLEDSAVYLCASSLVRGGDTEAFFGQGTRLTVV.

This clone was recorded once. V gene TRBV5-1 combines with J gene TRBJ2-7; 7 nucleotides line up with TRBD1. The V segment lost 1 base and the J segment 2 bases; nucleotides outside the gene matches: 9. The CDR3 spans 16 residues. Germline lookup yields CDR1 SGHRS and CDR2 YFSETQ. The CDR3 DNA reads as TGCGCCAGCAGCTTGACCACAGGGGATTTCACCTACGAGCAGTACTTC. Translating it yields CASSLTTGDFTYEQYF.

The chain combines TRBV19 with TRBJ2-5; D perhaps matches TRBD1 (6 bases). The CDR3 length is 13 residues. CDR1 and CDR2 from the germline V gene are LNHDA and SQIVND (reference sequence). The ends were cut back, 5 bases at V and 2 bases at J, with 9 bases in the middle. The CDR3 protein is CASSADRQETQYF. CDR3 in DNA: TGTGCCAGTAGTGCGGACAGACAAGAGACCCAGTACTTC.

This chain links TRBV12-3 or TRBV12-4 with TRBJ1-4; D unresolved. The germline V and J ends were trimmed by 2 bases and 10 bases, with 5 bases remaining between them. The CDR3 has 11 residues. CDR3 coding DNA: TGTGCCAGCAGTTTACCCCGAAAACTGTTTTTT. Protein product: CASSLPRKLFF.

The V call is TRBV13, the J call TRBJ2-7; D ambiguous. The germline V gene encodes CDR1 PRHDT and CDR2 FYEKMQ (reference sequence). Trimming removed 5 bases at V and 2 bases at J, with 7 bases between. The CDR3 spans 12 residues. The CDR3 sequence is CASSPVPYEQYF. The DNA for the CDR3 is TGTGCCAGCAGCCCCGTTCCCTACGAGCAGTACTTC.

This clone was counted a single time. The chain couples TRBV4-1 to TRBJ1-2; D perhaps matches TRBD1 (5 bases). Trimming left V 4 bases short and J 4 bases short, with 19 bases between. Per germline, CDR1 MGHRA and CDR2 YSYEKL. CDR3 length equals 16 residues. CDR3 coding DNA: TGCGCCAGCAGCCCCACCTCCAGGGATTACTCCTATGGCTACACCTTC. It encodes CASSPTSRDYSYGYTF.

The J gene is TRBJ2-1, the V gene TRBV14; 8 bases match TRBD2. There are 15 residues in the CDR3. Losses at the gene ends were 3 bases for V and 8 bases for J; bases not matched to a gene: 9. CDR1 SGHDN and CDR2 FVKESK come from the germline V gene. The CDR3 nucleotides are TGTGCCAGCAGCCAGCCGGGACTAGTGATGGATGAGCAGTTCTTC. This codes for CASSQPGLVMDEQFF.

At least ten counts were recorded for this clone. J is TRBJ1-6 and V is TRBV7-9; 7 bases fit TRBD1. The CDR3 has 16 residues. Trimming cost V 1 base and J 6 bases; bases outside gene matches: 6. Germline CDR1 reads SEHNR; CDR2 reads FQNEAQ (reference sequence). The CDR3 is CASSLGPGGGNSPLHF. The CDR3 DNA reads TGTGCCAGCAGCTTAGGCCCAGGGGGAGGTAATTCACCCCTCCACTTT. Full variable domain (missing parts from reference TRBV7-9 and TRBJ1-6): DTGVSQNPRHKITKRGQNVTFRCDPISEHNRLYWYRQTLGQGPEFLTYFQNEAQLEKSRLLSDRFSAERPKGSFSTLEIQRTEQGDSAMYLCASSLGPGGGNSPLHFGNGTRLTVT.

The V and J genes are TRBV27 and TRBJ2-7, with TRBD1 identical over 9 bases. The CDR3 is made up of 13 amino acids. Germline V gives CDR1 MNHEY, CDR2 SMNVEV (reference sequence). V lost 6 bases and J lost 6; bases outside the gene matches: 6. The CDR3 DNA reads as TGTGCCAGCAGGGGGACAGGGTGGCTCGAGCAGTACTTC. Translated, it gives CASRGTGWLEQYF.

CDR3 DNA: TGTGCCAGCAGGGACAGGACGTACAATGAGCAGTTCTTC. Its protein product is CASRDRTYNEQFF. The chain is built from TRBV6-6 and TRBJ2-1; 7 bases agree with TRBD1. J lost 4 bases, V lost 6 bases, and 3 bases had no gene match. The CDR3 is 13 residues long. Germline CDR1 and CDR2: MNHNY and SVGAGI (reference sequence).

This sequence joins TRBV3-1 (or the pseudogene TRBV3-2) and TRBJ1-2; 9 positions match TRBD1. CDR3 length: 12 amino acids. V gave up 8 bases and J gave up 8 bases; unmatched junction bases: 6. Germline assignment: CDR1 LGHDT and CDR2 YNNKEL (reference sequence). The CDR3 DNA sequence: TGTGCCAGCGGACAGGGGACAGAGGGCTACACCTTC. This encodes CASGQGTEGYTF.

The chain recombines TRBV9 with TRBJ1-5; D is perhaps TRBD1 (5 bases). Per the germline V gene, CDR1 is SGDLS and CDR2 is YYNGEE. The V end lost 0 bases, the J end lost 6 bases, and 13 bases lay between the germline ends. The CDR3 has 15 amino acids. CDR3 amino acids: CASSVDSGYGQPQHF. The CDR3 DNA is TGTGCCAGCAGCGTAGATTCAGGGTATGGTCAGCCCCAGCATTTT.

V gene TRBV4-1 combines with J gene TRBJ2-7; D remains ambiguous. The V gene's germline CDR1 is MGHRA and CDR2 YSYEKL. Trimming cost V 0 bases and J 2 bases, with 11 bases left between them. The CDR3 consists of 15 residues. The chain's CDR3 is CASSQDSAGTYEQYF. The CDR3 DNA is TGCGCCAGCAGCCAAGATAGTGCCGGCACCTACGAGCAGTACTTC.

Only a few counts were recorded for this clone. This rearrangement joins TRBV7-9 to TRBJ1-5; 8 nucleotides align to TRBD1. Germline lookup yields CDR1 SEHNR and CDR2 FQNEAQ (reference sequence). The CDR3 consists of 15 residues. After removal of 1 base from V and 7 bases from J, the junction contained 6 bases not matched to a gene. CDR3 coding DNA: TGTGCCAGCAGCTTAGGGGGAACAGGGGGACAGCCCCAGCATTTT. Its translation is CASSLGGTGGQPQHF.

A single count supports this clone. CDR3 loop: CASSFEGGNQPQHF. In DNA, the CDR3 is TGTGCCAGCAGCTTCGAAGGTGGCAATCAGCCCCAGCATTTT. The rearrangement uses TRBV11-2 and TRBJ1-5; D not resolved. The CDR3 is 14 residues long. Germline V lookup: CDR1 SGHAT, CDR2 FQNNGV. The V end lost 3 bases, the J end lost 2 bases, and 8 bases lay between the germline ends. Looking up the rest from reference TRBV11-2 and TRBJ1-5 gives the full variable domain: EAGVAQSPRYKIIEKRQSVAFWCNPISGHATLYWYQQILGQGPKLLIQFQNNGVVDDSQLPKDRFSAERLKGVDSTLKIQPAKLEDSAVYLCASSFEGGNQPQHFGDGTRLSIL.

This sequence joins TRBV7-2 and TRBJ1-6; D is unresolved. Trimming stripped 4 bases from V and 6 bases from J, with 13 bases between. Germline CDR1 SGHTA, CDR2 FQGNSA. This CDR3 has 15 amino acids. CDR3 in amino acids: CASSSSLGGNSPLHF. The CDR3 region has the DNA TGTGCCAGCAGCTCCAGCTTAGGAGGTAATTCACCCCTCCACTTT.